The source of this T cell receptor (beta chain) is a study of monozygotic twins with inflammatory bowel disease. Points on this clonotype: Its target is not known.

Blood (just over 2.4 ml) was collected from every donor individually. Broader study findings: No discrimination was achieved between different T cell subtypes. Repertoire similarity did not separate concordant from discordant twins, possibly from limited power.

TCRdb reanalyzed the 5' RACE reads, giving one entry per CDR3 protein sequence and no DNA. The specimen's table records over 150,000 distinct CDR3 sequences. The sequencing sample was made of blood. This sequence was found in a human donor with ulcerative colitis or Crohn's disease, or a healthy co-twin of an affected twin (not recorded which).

The CDR3 loop is CATSTLVAGAQETQYF. The rearrangement uses TRBV15 and TRBJ2-5; TCRdb reports TRBD2, a call that lacks DNA to check it against. Germline V gives CDR1 LNHNV, CDR2 YYDKDF (reference sequence). CDR3 length equals 16 residues.